Below, 27 T cell receptor beta chains from the same sample are listed, as sequenced in a study of blood T cell repertoires in COVID-19 (dated by TCRdb to 2018 to 2020). The library came from the immunoSEQ multiplex PCR assay. The table comes from immuneACCESS by way of TCRdb, which keeps in-frame sequences with V and J called. Part of the clones is missing from these tables; in studies checked, under half for an unresolved V gene and the rest for unknown reasons. The sample includes over 55,000 clones, with approximately 83% observed a single time. About 10% of the sample comes from the top ten. Sequenced sample: peripheral blood. The receptors were gathered from a man over 45 with COVID-19, enrolled during active disease.

This chain connects TRBV2 to TRBJ2-7; perhaps TRBD1 as D (6 bases). Germline CDR1 is SNHLY and CDR2 is FYNNEI. The CDR3 runs to 15 residues. With 1 base removed from V and 1 base from J, the gap between germline ends came to 11 bases. This chain's CDR3 is CASSEGGLVSYEQYF. CDR3 coding DNA: TGTGCCAGCAGTGAAGGGGGGCTTGTATCCTACGAGCAGTACTTC.

V and J are TRBV7-3 and TRBJ2-7; D unresolved. The CDR3 is 15 amino acids. Germline CDR1 is SGHTA and CDR2 is FQGTGA. The V and J ends lost 6 bases and 2 bases respectively, with 17 bases between them. The CDR3 nucleotides read TGTGCCAGCAGTCAAGGTAGAGACTCAACCTACGAGCAGTACTTC. Its translation: CASSQGRDSTYEQYF.

This chain joins TRBV7-3 and TRBJ2-1, with TRBD2 as a possible D gene (6 bases). The CDR3 contains 14 residues. CDR1 is SGHTA and CDR2 is FQGTGA in the germline V gene. Trimming shortened V by 3 bases and J by 6 bases, and 12 bases separated the two germline ends. CDR3 protein: CASSFTSSANEQFF. CDR3 DNA: TGTGCCAGCAGCTTCACTAGCAGTGCCAATGAGCAGTTCTTC. The whole variable domain, remainder taken from reference TRBV7-3 and TRBJ2-1, is GAGVSQTPSNKVTEKGKYVELRCDPISGHTALYWYRQSLGQGPEFLIYFQGTGAADDSGLPNDRFFAVRPEGSVSTLKIQRTERGDSAVYLCASSFTSSANEQFFGPGTRLTVL.

This chain connects TRBV7-8 to TRBJ1-2, with 9 bases aligning to TRBD1. Germline CDR1 reads SGHVS; CDR2 reads FQNEAQ. V trimming: 5 bases; J trimming: 4 bases; junction bases outside the gene matches: 14. The CDR3 sequence is 17 residues long. In nucleotides, the CDR3 is TGTGCCAGCAGCGCCCTTGGGGGGACAGGGAAGGGCTATGGCTACACCTTC. Translating it yields CASSALGGTGKGYGYTF.

The chain carries TRBV30 and TRBJ2-7; 10 bases fit TRBD2. The V gene end was trimmed by 1 base and the J gene end by 1 base; junction bases not matched to a gene: 7. This CDR3 region has 16 residues. Germline values: CDR1 GTSNPN, CDR2 SVGIG (reference sequence). Here the CDR3 DNA reads TGTGCCTGGAGTGCAAAGTCGACTAGCGGGTCCTACGAGCAGTACTTC. Protein: CAWSAKSTSGSYEQYF.

V gene TRBV4-1 combines with J gene TRBJ1-4; D might be TRBD1 (5 bases). There are 15 residues in the CDR3. The germline V gene encodes CDR1 MGHRA and CDR2 YSYEKL. The V gene lost 1 base and the J gene lost 7 bases, with 13 bases spanning the gap. CDR3 sequence: CASSQGQGWGEKLFF. As DNA, the CDR3 is TGCGCCAGCAGCCAAGGGCAGGGATGGGGTGAAAAACTGTTTTTT.

This chain links TRBV19 with TRBJ2-1; the D gene is possibly TRBD2 (5 bases). The V gene lost 10 bases and the J gene lost 5 bases, with 21 bases spanning the gap. Per germline, CDR1 LNHDA and CDR2 SQIVND (reference sequence). The CDR3 is 15 amino acids. The CDR3 region is CATGLAGWDHNEQFF. The DNA of the CDR3 is TGTGCCACCGGGTTGGCGGGCTGGGATCACAATGAGCAGTTCTTC.

The chain combines TRBV2 with TRBJ2-1; D is undetermined. The V gene's germline CDR1 is SNHLY and CDR2 FYNNEI. Trimming pared 7 bases from V and 5 bases from J, leaving 15 bases between. This CDR3 contains 14 residues. The CDR3: CASIRLARNNEQFF. The CDR3 region has the DNA TGTGCCAGCATCCGACTTGCCCGGAACAATGAGCAGTTCTTC. Full variable domain (missing parts from reference TRBV2 and TRBJ2-1): EPEVTQTPSHQVTQMGQEVILRCVPISNHLYFYWYRQILGQKVEFLVSFYNNEISEKSEIFDDQFSVERPDGSNFTLKIRSTKLEDSAMYFCASIRLARNNEQFFGPGTRLTVL.

The J gene is TRBJ1-1, the V gene TRBV9; D is ambiguous. V lost 2 bases to trimming and J lost 1 base, with 6 bases between them. This CDR3 is 13 amino acids long. CDR1 and CDR2 (germline): SGDLS, YYNGEE. CDR3 sequence reads: CASSVGANTEAFF. The DNA for the CDR3 is TGTGCCAGCAGCGTCGGAGCGAACACTGAAGCTTTCTTT.

J is TRBJ2-7 and V is TRBV5-1; D ambiguous. The germline gives CDR1 SGHRS, CDR2 YFSETQ. The CDR3 is 13 amino acids. Between the trimmed V and J ends, which lost 2 bases and 3 bases, there was a span of 9 bases. The CDR3 region has the DNA TGCGCCAGCAGCTTCCAGCGAGACTACGAGCAGTACTTC. This encodes CASSFQRDYEQYF.

This sequence joins TRBV2 and TRBJ2-5; no definite D call. Trimming took off 4 bases at V and 5 bases at J, with 14 bases between the two ends. Germline CDR1 and CDR2: SNHLY and FYNNEI. The CDR3 extends over 14 amino acids. In DNA, the CDR3 is TGTGCCAGCAGTGGAGGCCCCGGGTGGGAGACCCAGTACTTC. Amino acids: CASSGGPGWETQYF.

Here the CDR3 reads CASSTSRDREEQYF. DNA for the CDR3: TGTGCCAGCAGCACTAGCCGGGACAGGGAGGAGCAGTACTTC. The chain uses TRBV7-2 and TRBJ2-7; 9 nucleotides match TRBD1. Trimming took 5 bases from V and 7 from J; bases not matched to a gene: 9. This CDR3 spans 14 amino acids. Germline-derived CDR1 and CDR2 are SGHTA and FQGNSA.

This chain uses TRBV25-1 with TRBJ1-2; perhaps TRBD1 as D (5 bases). V was pared by 6 bases and J by 2 bases, with 16 bases between. Germline V gene lookup returns CDR1 MGHDK and CDR2 SYGVNS. The CDR3 covers 15 residues. CDR3 amino acids: CASRPTGGGNYGYTF. The CDR3 DNA sequence: TGTGCCAGCAGGCCAACGGGGGGAGGCAACTATGGCTACACCTTC.

This clone was found once. This chain connects TRBV4-2 to TRBJ2-5; the match to TRBD2 covers 7 bases. The CDR3 loop spans 15 amino acids. CDR1 is LGHNA, CDR2 YNFKEQ, per germline. J lost 2 bases, V lost 5 bases, and 8 bases had no gene match. In nucleotides, the CDR3 is TGTGCCAGCAGCTTAACACTAGCGTCTCAAGAGACCCAGTACTTC. It specifies CASSLTLASQETQYF.

V is TRBV28 and J is TRBJ2-6; unclear D gene. Germline CDR1 is MDHEN and CDR2 is SYDVKM. This CDR3 comprises 15 residues. V was pared by 7 bases and J by 0 bases, with 10 bases between. CDR3 residues: CASNGSGSGANVLTF. The CDR3 DNA reads as TGTGCCAGCAACGGCTCGGGCTCTGGGGCCAACGTCCTGACTTTC.

The rearrangement joins TRBV25-1 to TRBJ2-7, with 10 nucleotides matching TRBD2. V lost 4 bases to trimming and J lost 0 bases; unmatched junction nucleotides: 6. The CDR3 loop spans 16 amino acids. Germline lookup yields CDR1 MGHDK and CDR2 SYGVNS. This chain's CDR3 is CASSAPSSGSSYEQYF. The CDR3 nucleotides read TGTGCCAGCAGTGCCCCCTCTAGCGGGAGCTCCTACGAGCAGTACTTC.

This sequence joins TRBV7-2 and TRBJ2-1, with unresolved D. The V gene lost 2 bases and the J gene lost 10 bases, with 18 bases spanning the gap. Germline CDR1 and CDR2: SGHTA and FQGNSA. CDR3 size: 15 residues. CDR3 amino acids: CASSLFIQATAEQFF. The CDR3 DNA reads as TGTGCCAGCAGCTTATTCATTCAGGCGACGGCCGAGCAGTTCTTC.

The gene calls are TRBV13 and TRBJ2-3; a possible D gene is TRBD1 (6 bases). Trimming shortened V by 5 bases and J by 8 bases, and 14 bases separated the two germline ends. CDR1 is PRHDT and CDR2 is FYEKMQ in the germline V gene (reference sequence). The CDR3 totals 13 residues. DNA for the CDR3: TGTGCCAGCAGCCAGGGGTCGGCAGGTACGCAGTATTTT. Translated, it gives CASSQGSAGTQYF. The full variable domain, its missing parts supplied by reference TRBV13 and TRBJ2-3, is AAGVIQSPRHLIKEKRETATLKCYPIPRHDTVYWYQQGPGQDPQFLISFYEKMQSDKGSIPDRFSAQQFSDYHSELNMSSLELGDSALYFCASSQGSAGTQYFGPGTRLTVL.

The chain combines TRBV6-6 with TRBJ2-1; tentatively, D is TRBD2 (7 bases). Between the trimmed V and J ends, which lost 6 bases and 9 bases, there was a span of 18 bases. Looked up from germline, CDR1 is MNHNY and CDR2 is SVGAGI (reference sequence). The CDR3 is 14 residues long. CDR3 sequence: CASRLGGAGLEQFF. CDR3 bases: TGTGCCAGCAGACTTGGGGGGGCCGGGCTTGAGCAGTTCTTC.

This rearrangement joins TRBV20-1 to TRBJ2-1; TRBD2 agrees at 10 bases. V shed 6 bases, J shed 0 bases, and the junction held 8 bases outside the gene matches. Germline values: CDR1 DFQATT, CDR2 SNEGSKA (reference sequence). The CDR3 has 16 amino acids. CDR3 sequence reads: CSASIPSGSSYNEQFF. As DNA, the CDR3 is TGCAGTGCGAGTATCCCTAGCGGGAGCTCCTACAATGAGCAGTTCTTC.

The chain uses TRBV19 and TRBJ1-1, with 7 nucleotides matching TRBD1. Trimming at V came to 3 bases and at J to 3 bases, leaving 4 bases not matched to a gene. The CDR3 is 14 residues long. CDR1 and CDR2 (germline): LNHDA, SQIVND (reference sequence). The CDR3: CASSIADRYTEAFF. For the CDR3, the DNA is TGTGCCAGTAGTATCGCGGACAGGTACACTGAAGCTTTCTTT.

This rearrangement joins TRBV28 to TRBJ1-5; 9 bases are a match to TRBD1. The J segment lost 1 base and the V segment lost 6 bases, leaving 4 bases of the junction unmatched. This CDR3 contains 15 residues. CDR1 is MDHEN, CDR2 SYDVKM, per germline. The CDR3 sequence is CASRSGTGSNQPQHF. DNA for the CDR3: TGTGCCAGCAGGTCCGGGACAGGGAGCAATCAGCCCCAGCATTTT.

The V and J genes are TRBV7-2 and TRBJ2-1; 10 bases are shared with TRBD1. CDR3 length: 11 residues. Germline V gene sequence: CDR1 SGHTA, CDR2 FQGNSA. V lost 5 bases to trimming and J lost 15 bases; unmatched junction nucleotides: 4. CDR3 in DNA: TGTGCCAGCAGCGGGACAGGGGAGAGGTTCTTC. Its protein is CASSGTGERFF. Supplemented by reference TRBV7-2 and TRBJ2-1, the full variable domain reads GAGVSQSPSNKVTEKGKDVELRCDPISGHTALYWYRQSLGQGLEFLIYFQGNSAPDKSGLPSDRFSAERTGGSVSTLTIQRTQQEDSAVYLCASSGTGERFFGPGTRLTVL.

The gene calls are TRBV4-1 and TRBJ2-3; TRBD2 matches at 11 bases. With 4 bases clipped from V and 3 bases from J, the junction kept 9 bases outside the gene matches. Germline V gene sequence: CDR1 MGHRA, CDR2 YSYEKL. This CDR3 has 17 amino acids. CDR3 residues: CASSPKASGRQTDTQYF. CDR3 in DNA: TGCGCCAGCAGCCCCAAGGCTAGCGGGAGGCAGACAGATACGCAGTATTTT.

A few counts support this clone. The chain couples TRBV7-2 to TRBJ2-3; 7 bases align to TRBD2. Germline lookup yields CDR1 SGHTA and CDR2 FQGNSA. CDR3 length: 17 amino acids. The V gene end was trimmed by 1 base and the J gene end by 6 bases; junction bases not matched to a gene: 13. The CDR3 DNA follows: TGTGCCAGCAGCTTAGAGGGTCGCGGGAGTGGCAGGGATACGCAGTATTTT. Its protein product is CASSLEGRGSGRDTQYF. The complete variable domain, with remaining parts taken from reference TRBV7-2 and TRBJ2-3, reads GAGVSQSPSNKVTEKGKDVELRCDPISGHTALYWYRQSLGQGLEFLIYFQGNSAPDKSGLPSDRFSAERTGGSVSTLTIQRTQQEDSAVYLCASSLEGRGSGRDTQYFGPGTRLTVL.

Points on this clone: At one end the junction does not follow the germline gene, possibly because of a read error. This chain joins TRBV16 and TRBJ2-7, with 11 bases fitting TRBD2. Germline loops: CDR1 KGHSY, CDR2 FQNENV. CDR3 length equals 12 residues. The CDR3 DNA sequence: TGTGCCAGCAGCCAATCCGGGACTAGCGGTGCCTTC. Translating gives CASSQSGTSGAF.

The genes are TRBV5-4 and TRBJ1-2; TRBD1 aligns across 12 bases. V gave up 4 bases and J gave up 5 bases; unmatched junction bases: 6. This CDR3 region has 15 residues. Germline V lookup: CDR1 SGHNT, CDR2 YYREEE (reference sequence). CDR3: CASSGGTGGAYGYTF. CDR3 bases: TGTGCCAGCAGCGGCGGGACAGGGGGCGCGTATGGCTACACCTTC.